The 6 T cell receptor beta chains below all came from one sample that was sequenced in a study of Tregs in tolerant kidney transplant recipients. Method: immunoSEQ multiplex PCR; TCRdb's copy keeps in-frame clones and lacks some. The profile covers some 110,000 clones, with about 90% appearing a single time and more than 0.45% taken by the ten largest. Material for sequencing was CD4+ T cells from blood. These receptors all come from a human donor in good health.

About this clone itself: This specimen includes other DNA sequences encoding the same CDR3. The chain is built from TRBV7-3 and TRBJ2-3, with D perhaps matching TRBD2 (6 bases). The germline V and J ends were trimmed by 1 base and 1 base, with 6 bases remaining between them. CDR3 size: 14 residues. Germline V gene data show CDR1 as SGHTA and CDR2 as FQGTGA. CDR3 in amino acids: CASSLRGGTDTQYF. The CDR3 coding sequence is TGTGCCAGCAGCTTAAGGGGGGGCACAGATACGCAGTATTTT.

The V call is TRBV27, the J call TRBJ2-4; no definite D call. Germline V gene lookup returns CDR1 MNHEY and CDR2 SMNVEV (reference sequence). This CDR3 has 16 amino acids. The V end was cut by 5 bases, the J end by 1 base, with 15 bases between. CDR3 loop: CASSPTAVGAKNIQYF. The CDR3 bases are TGTGCCAGCAGTCCGACGGCCGTAGGGGCCAAAAACATTCAGTACTTC.

V gene TRBV11-2 combines with J gene TRBJ2-1; possible D gene TRBD2, 5 bases. This CDR3 has 15 residues. The germline gives CDR1 SGHAT, CDR2 FQNNGV. V was clipped by 1 base and J by 6 bases, with 13 bases between them. CDR3 loop: CASSLVRDRSNEQFF. The CDR3, as DNA: TGTGCCAGCAGCTTAGTGAGGGATAGAAGCAATGAGCAGTTCTTC.

The sample holds one count of this clone. The chain combines TRBV18 with TRBJ2-2; 14 nucleotides align to TRBD2. There are 18 residues in the CDR3. V shed 4 bases and J 1 base; nucleotides not matched to a gene: 5. CDR1 KGHSH and CDR2 LQKENI come from the germline V gene. Here the CDR3 reads CASSLTGTSGRNTGELFF. CDR3 nucleotides: TGTGCCAGCTCACTTACCGGGACTAGCGGGAGGAACACCGGGGAGCTGTTTTTT.

V usage is TRBV4-2 and J usage is TRBJ2-7, with TRBD1 matching 8 bases. The CDR3 totals 15 residues. Per germline, CDR1 LGHNA and CDR2 YNFKEQ. V gave up 1 base and J gave up 5 bases; unmatched junction bases: 7. CDR3 bases: TGTGCCAGCAGCCAAGGGATACAGGGGGTCCACGAGCAGTACTTC. Amino acid sequence: CASSQGIQGVHEQYF.

The chain carries TRBV27 and TRBJ2-2, with TRBD1 identical over 7 bases. Looked up from germline, CDR1 is MNHEY and CDR2 is SMNVEV (reference sequence). There are 16 residues in the CDR3. Trimming at V came to 5 bases and at J to 0 bases, leaving 6 bases not matched to a gene. The CDR3 bases are TGTGCCAGCAGTCGACAGGGTCCACCGAACACCGGGGAGCTGTTTTTT. Amino acid sequence: CASSRQGPPNTGELFF.